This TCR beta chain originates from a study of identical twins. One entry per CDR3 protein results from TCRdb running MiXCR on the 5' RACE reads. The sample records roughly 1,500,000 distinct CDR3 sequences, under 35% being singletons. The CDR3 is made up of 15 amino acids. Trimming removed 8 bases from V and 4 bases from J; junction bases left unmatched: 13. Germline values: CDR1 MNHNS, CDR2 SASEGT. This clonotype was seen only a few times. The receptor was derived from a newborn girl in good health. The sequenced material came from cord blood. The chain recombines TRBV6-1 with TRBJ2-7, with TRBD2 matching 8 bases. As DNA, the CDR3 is TGTGCCAGCGTTGACTCCGGGAGGGCCCGGTACGAGCAGTACTTC. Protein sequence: CASVDSGRARYEQYF.